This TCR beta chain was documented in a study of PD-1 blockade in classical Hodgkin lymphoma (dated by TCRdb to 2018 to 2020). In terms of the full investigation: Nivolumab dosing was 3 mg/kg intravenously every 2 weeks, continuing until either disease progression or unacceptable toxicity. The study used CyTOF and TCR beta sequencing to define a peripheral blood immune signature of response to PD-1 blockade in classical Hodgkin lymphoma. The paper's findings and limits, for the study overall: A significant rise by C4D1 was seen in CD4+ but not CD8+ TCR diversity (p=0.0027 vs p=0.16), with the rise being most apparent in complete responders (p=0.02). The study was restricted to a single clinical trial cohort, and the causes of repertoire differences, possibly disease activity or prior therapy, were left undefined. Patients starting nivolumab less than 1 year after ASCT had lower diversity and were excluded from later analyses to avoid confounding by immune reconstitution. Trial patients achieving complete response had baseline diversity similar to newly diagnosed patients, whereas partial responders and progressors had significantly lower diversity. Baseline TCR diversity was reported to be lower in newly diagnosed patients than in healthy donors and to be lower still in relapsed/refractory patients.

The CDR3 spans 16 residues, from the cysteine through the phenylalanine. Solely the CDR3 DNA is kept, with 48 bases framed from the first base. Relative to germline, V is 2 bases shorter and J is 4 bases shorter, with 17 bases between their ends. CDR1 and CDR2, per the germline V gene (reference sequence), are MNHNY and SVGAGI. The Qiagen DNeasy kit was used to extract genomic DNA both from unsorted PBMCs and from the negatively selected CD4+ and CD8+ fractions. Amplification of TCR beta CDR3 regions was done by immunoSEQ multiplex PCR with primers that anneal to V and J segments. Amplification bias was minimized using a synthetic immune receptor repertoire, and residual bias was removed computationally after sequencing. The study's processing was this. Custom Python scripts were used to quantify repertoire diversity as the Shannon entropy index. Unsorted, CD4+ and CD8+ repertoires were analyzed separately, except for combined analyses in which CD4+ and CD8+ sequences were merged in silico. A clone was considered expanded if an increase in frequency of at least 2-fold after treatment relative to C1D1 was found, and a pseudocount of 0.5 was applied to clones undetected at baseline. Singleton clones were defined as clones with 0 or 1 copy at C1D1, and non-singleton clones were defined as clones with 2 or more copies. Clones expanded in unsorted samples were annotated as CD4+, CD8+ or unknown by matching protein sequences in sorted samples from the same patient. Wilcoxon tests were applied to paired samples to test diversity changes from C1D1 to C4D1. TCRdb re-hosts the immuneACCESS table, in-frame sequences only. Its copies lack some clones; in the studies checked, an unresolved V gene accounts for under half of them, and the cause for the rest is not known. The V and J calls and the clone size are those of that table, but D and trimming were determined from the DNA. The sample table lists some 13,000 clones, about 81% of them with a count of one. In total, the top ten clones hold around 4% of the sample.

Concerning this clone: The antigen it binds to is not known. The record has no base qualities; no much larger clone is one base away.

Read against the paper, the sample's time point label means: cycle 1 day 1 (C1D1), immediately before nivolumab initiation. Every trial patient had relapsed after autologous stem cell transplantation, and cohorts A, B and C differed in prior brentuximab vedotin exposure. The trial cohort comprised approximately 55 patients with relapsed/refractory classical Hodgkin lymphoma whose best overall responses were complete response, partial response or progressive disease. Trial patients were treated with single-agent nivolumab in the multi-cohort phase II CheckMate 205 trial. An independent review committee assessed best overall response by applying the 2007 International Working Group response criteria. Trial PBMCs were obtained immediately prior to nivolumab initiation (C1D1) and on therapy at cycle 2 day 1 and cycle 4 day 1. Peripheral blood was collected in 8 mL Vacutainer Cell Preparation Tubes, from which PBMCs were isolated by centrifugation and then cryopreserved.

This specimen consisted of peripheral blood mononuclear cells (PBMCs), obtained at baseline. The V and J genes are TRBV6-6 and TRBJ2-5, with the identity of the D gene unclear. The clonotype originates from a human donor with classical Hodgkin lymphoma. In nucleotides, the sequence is TGTGCCAGCAGTTACCCGCTCTCAAGGCTCGGAGAGACCCAGTACTTC. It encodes CASSYPLSRLGETQYF.